Listed below are T cell receptor beta chains from one sample, sequenced in a study of human T cells and chemical hapten exposure. TCRdb processed the RACE reads anew with MiXCR; each CDR3 protein has one entry. The data hold 11,000 to 15,000 distinct CDR3 sequences, with roughly 15% observed a single time. The material was whole blood, obtained in connection with sensitization to the hapten diphenylcyclopropenone (DPC). Source of these receptors: a woman between 25 and 40 years old with alopecia areata. Some clones in this sample may be carry-over from other donors' samples. Each CDR3 is given with its conserved first and last residue. The order of the fields is D gene, V gene, J gene, clone size, CDR3 DNA, CDR3 protein. The D gene is left open where the match is weak. Some rows mark clone size as missing; the rest say once, few, many or name a class of expanded clone.

d_gene: .; v_gene: TRBV19; j_gene: TRBJ2-2; abundance: many; CDR3nt: TGTGCCAGTAGATTTTCGCGGGGCACCGGGGAGCTGTTTTTT; CDR3aa: CASRFSRGTGELFF
d_gene: TRBD1; v_gene: TRBV5-1; j_gene: TRBJ2-2; abundance: medium-sized; CDR3nt: TGCGCCAGCAGCAAAATACAGGGGGCCGGGGAGCTGTTTTTT; CDR3aa: CASSKIQGAGELFF
d_gene: .; v_gene: TRBV7-9; j_gene: TRBJ1-2; abundance: many; CDR3nt: TGTGCCAGCAGCTTAGGGACAAGCTCAGGCTACACCTTC; CDR3aa: CASSLGTSSGYTF
d_gene: TRBD1; v_gene: TRBV20-1; j_gene: TRBJ1-2; abundance: medium-sized; CDR3nt: TGCAGTGCTAGACCACCCGGCAGGGGGCGGGTTGGCTACACCTTC; CDR3aa: CSARPPGRGRVGYTF
d_gene: .; v_gene: TRBV9; j_gene: TRBJ2-2; abundance: .; CDR3nt: TGTGCCAGCAGCGTACCCCGGGACACCGGGGAGCTGTTTTTT; CDR3aa: CASSVPRDTGELFF
d_gene: TRBD2; v_gene: TRBV28; j_gene: TRBJ2-1; abundance: .; CDR3nt: TGTGCCAGCAGCTCTCTAGCGGGAGGCTACAATGAGCAGTTCTTC; CDR3aa: CASSSLAGGYNEQFF
d_gene: TRBD1; v_gene: TRBV29-1; j_gene: TRBJ1-2; abundance: medium-sized; CDR3nt: TGCAGCGCCCAGGACAGGGATTCTGGCTACACCTTC; CDR3aa: CSAQDRDSGYTF
d_gene: TRBD2; v_gene: TRBV20-1; j_gene: TRBJ2-3; abundance: many; CDR3nt: TGCAGTGCTACCGTACCCACCATTTCGCGGGGGGGAAAGTCGGATACGCAGTATTTT; CDR3aa: CSATVPTISRGGKSDTQYF
d_gene: .; v_gene: TRBV5-5; j_gene: TRBJ1-1; abundance: many; CDR3nt: TGTGCCAGCAGCCAGAAGGGCCTTCCTGGGACTGAAGCTTTCTTT; CDR3aa: CASSQKGLPGTEAFF
d_gene: .; v_gene: TRBV3-1; j_gene: TRBJ1-2; abundance: medium-sized; CDR3nt: TGTGCCAGCAGCCGACAGACCTATGGCTACACCTTC; CDR3aa: CASSRQTYGYTF
d_gene: TRBD2; v_gene: TRBV6-4; j_gene: TRBJ2-2; abundance: .; CDR3nt: TGTGCCAGCAGTGTTAGCGGGACCGGGGAGCTGTTTTTT; CDR3aa: CASSVSGTGELFF
d_gene: TRBD1; v_gene: TRBV20-1; j_gene: TRBJ2-7; abundance: many; CDR3nt: TGCAGTGCTAGAGACAGTTTACAGGGGCTGAACTACGAGCAGTACTTC; CDR3aa: CSARDSLQGLNYEQYF
d_gene: .; v_gene: TRBV5-3; j_gene: TRBJ2-2; abundance: many; CDR3nt: TGTGCCAGAAGCCGGACAGCTACCGGGGAGCTGTTTTTT; CDR3aa: CARSRTATGELFF
d_gene: .; v_gene: TRBV7-9; j_gene: TRBJ2-1; abundance: many; CDR3nt: TGTGCCAGCAGCTGGTTAGGGGTGGGTGAGCAGTTCTTC; CDR3aa: CASSWLGVGEQFF
d_gene: .; v_gene: TRBV5-1; j_gene: TRBJ1-2; abundance: .; CDR3nt: TGCGCCAGCAGCTACGAGATTAACTATGGCTACACCTTC; CDR3aa: CASSYEINYGYTF
d_gene: TRBD2; v_gene: TRBV4-3; j_gene: TRBJ2-2; abundance: few; CDR3nt: TGCGCCAGCAGCATGGGACTAGAGGTCGGGGAGCTGTTTTTT; CDR3aa: CASSMGLEVGELFF
d_gene: .; v_gene: TRBV29-1; j_gene: TRBJ1-2; abundance: many; CDR3nt: TGCAGTGGCGGGGGTGATGCCTATGGCTACACCTTC; CDR3aa: CSGGGDAYGYTF
d_gene: TRBD1; v_gene: TRBV6-5; j_gene: TRBJ1-4; abundance: .; CDR3nt: TGTGCCAGCAGAGGGACAGGGTCACGAGGGCGTAATGAAAAACTGTTTTTT; CDR3aa: CASRGTGSRGRNEKLFF
d_gene: .; v_gene: TRBV30; j_gene: TRBJ2-2; abundance: .; CDR3nt: TGTGCCTGGGGCGGGACCGGGGAGCTGTTTTTT; CDR3aa: CAWGGTGELFF
d_gene: .; v_gene: TRBV13; j_gene: TRBJ1-1; abundance: medium-sized; CDR3nt: TGTGCCAGCAGCTTAGAGGGAGGGGGAGAGAACACTGAAGCTTTCTTT; CDR3aa: CASSLEGGGENTEAFF
d_gene: .; v_gene: TRBV10-3; j_gene: TRBJ2-5; abundance: medium-sized; CDR3nt: TGTGCCATCAGACCGGGACACAAGGGGCAAGAGACCCAGTACTTC; CDR3aa: CAIRPGHKGQETQYF
d_gene: .; v_gene: TRBV10-3; j_gene: TRBJ1-6; abundance: .; CDR3nt: TGTGCCATCAGTGCGGGCACTTCACCCCTCCACTTT; CDR3aa: CAISAGTSPLHF
d_gene: .; v_gene: TRBV6-6; j_gene: TRBJ2-1; abundance: medium-sized; CDR3nt: TGTGCCAGCAGTTACGGGGACTCGCTGGGGTTC; CDR3aa: CASSYGDSLGF
d_gene: .; v_gene: TRBV5-1; j_gene: TRBJ2-1; abundance: many; CDR3nt: TGCGCCAGCAGCCCGGGCTCAACCTACAATGAGCAGTTCTTC; CDR3aa: CASSPGSTYNEQFF
d_gene: .; v_gene: TRBV6-5; j_gene: TRBJ2-5; abundance: many; CDR3nt: TGTGCCAGCAGTTACTTTAAGGGACTGTCCTTAGAGACCCAGTACTTC; CDR3aa: CASSYFKGLSLETQYF
d_gene: TRBD1; v_gene: TRBV11-2; j_gene: TRBJ2-7; abundance: few; CDR3nt: TGTGCCAGCAGCCCCCGACAGGGATCCTACGAGCAGTACTTC; CDR3aa: CASSPRQGSYEQYF
d_gene: .; v_gene: TRBV7-2; j_gene: TRBJ2-2; abundance: .; CDR3nt: TGTGCCAGCAGCTTAGGGAATGGCGGGGAGCTGTTTTTT; CDR3aa: CASSLGNGGELFF
d_gene: .; v_gene: TRBV7-2; j_gene: TRBJ2-5; abundance: .; CDR3nt: TGTGCCAGCAGCTTAGTGTCAGGCCGCCAAGAGACCCAGTACTTC; CDR3aa: CASSLVSGRQETQYF
d_gene: TRBD2; v_gene: TRBV9; j_gene: TRBJ2-2; abundance: many; CDR3nt: TGTGCCAGCAGCGTCACCTTAGCGGGAGTGAACACCGGGGAGCTGTTTTTT; CDR3aa: CASSVTLAGVNTGELFF
d_gene: .; v_gene: TRBV6-2/TRBV6-3; j_gene: TRBJ2-2; abundance: many; CDR3nt: TGTGCCAGCAGCCTAAATTGGCCCGGGGAGCTGTTTTTT; CDR3aa: CASSLNWPGELFF
d_gene: .; v_gene: TRBV29-1; j_gene: TRBJ1-2; abundance: many; CDR3nt: TGCAGCGTTAAAATTGTTGGGGAAGACACCTTC; CDR3aa: CSVKIVGEDTF
d_gene: .; v_gene: TRBV29-1; j_gene: TRBJ2-3; abundance: many; CDR3nt: TGCAGCGTTCGACTGACAGATACGCAGTATTTT; CDR3aa: CSVRLTDTQYF
d_gene: TRBD1; v_gene: TRBV7-7; j_gene: TRBJ1-4; abundance: medium-sized; CDR3nt: TGTGCCAGCAGCTCGAACAGGGGAGCTAATGAAAAACTGTTTTTT; CDR3aa: CASSSNRGANEKLFF
d_gene: .; v_gene: TRBV5-5; j_gene: TRBJ2-3; abundance: few; CDR3nt: TGTGCCAGCAGTTCCGAAGGCCCGACAGATACGCAGTATTTT; CDR3aa: CASSSEGPTDTQYF
d_gene: .; v_gene: TRBV20-1; j_gene: TRBJ1-3; abundance: .; CDR3nt: TGCAGTGCTAGCCGTCATAACTCTGGAAACACCATATATTTT; CDR3aa: CSASRHNSGNTIYF